This entry concerns a single T cell receptor beta chain. Its matching antigen is unknown. The assay used was immunoSEQ (version v3.0), run at survey level. Sequencing used immunoSEQ multiplex PCR; TCRdb keeps in-frame clones, though not all of them. The sample lists approximately 18,000 clones; under 85% were seen once. This sample stems from a study of long-term antiretroviral therapy in people with HIV. Overall study results and limits: Dominant in the repertoire at all time points were clones expanded before ART.

Every specimen provided about 0.9-11 million cryopreserved PBMC before DNA extraction took place. Looked up from germline, CDR1 is SGHDT and CDR2 is YYEEEE. Trimming took 0 bases from V and 4 from J, leaving 7 bases between them. This CDR3 has 13 amino acids. Here the sequenced sample was unsorted PBMCs, taken 2.3 years after starting antiretroviral therapy. The sequence was collected from a woman in her forties with HIV. The V gene is TRBV5-6, the J gene TRBJ1-2; D may be TRBD1 (5 bases). CDR3 region: CASSLAQGYGYTF. The CDR3 DNA reads TGTGCCAGCAGCTTGGCCCAGGGCTATGGCTACACCTTC.